A single T cell receptor (beta chain) is shown here with its context. This specimen belongs to a study of cytomegalovirus exposure and HLA in healthy donors. PCR primers comprised 60 Vbeta and 13 Jbeta primers. The method was immunoSEQ multiplex PCR; TCRdb's version includes in-frame clones alone and lacks a portion of them. Of 150,000 to 200,000 clones in the sample, about 79% were seen once. Germline-derived CDR1 and CDR2 are SGHVS and FQNEAQ. CDR3 length equals 14 residues. Trimming left V 0 bases short and J 9 bases short, with 12 bases between. This rearrangement joins TRBV7-8 to TRBJ1-3; no firm D call. This clonotype was obtained from a man between 50 and 59 years old in good health and CMV-seropositive. Sequenced sample: PBMCs. As DNA, the CDR3 is TGTGCCAGCAGCTTAGCGCCCGAAACGGGCACCATATATTTT. This encodes CASSLAPETGTIYF.